Each of the 17 T cell receptor beta chains below was sequenced from the same sample in a study of blood T cell repertoires in COVID-19. Repertoires were generated with immunoSEQ multiplex PCR, while TCRdb's copy carries only in-frame clones and drops some. The data contain 250,000 to 300,000 clones, approximately 88% of them singletons. Sample: peripheral blood. These receptor sequences come from a woman in her 70s with COVID-19, enrolled during active disease.

The chain joins TRBV28 to TRBJ1-4, with a weak D call TRBD1 (5 bases). The germline V gene has CDR1 MDHEN and CDR2 SYDVKM. The V end was cut by 1 base, the J end by 4 bases, with 10 bases between. This CDR3 has 15 amino acids. Here the CDR3 DNA reads TGTGCCAGCAGTTTATTCGGGGGGAGTAATGAAAAACTGTTTTTT. This translates into CASSLFGGSNEKLFF.

This chain uses TRBV3-1 (or the pseudogene TRBV3-2) with TRBJ2-7; TRBD2 aligns across 8 bases. CDR3 length: 14 residues. J was trimmed by 6 bases and V by 0 bases; bases with no gene match: 4. The germline V gene has CDR1 LGHDT and CDR2 YNNKEL (reference sequence). CDR3 sequence: CASSQDWGTSEQYF. DNA for the CDR3: TGTGCCAGCAGCCAAGATTGGGGGACTAGCGAGCAGTACTTC.

J is TRBJ2-5 and V is TRBV28, with 8 bases that match TRBD1. The CDR3 consists of 11 residues. Trimming cost V 6 bases and J 10 bases; bases outside gene matches: 4. The germline V gene encodes CDR1 MDHEN and CDR2 SYDVKM. Written as DNA, the CDR3 is TGTGCCAGCAGCGACAGGGGTGTCCAGTACTTC. Amino acids: CASSDRGVQYF.

This chain links TRBV6-1 with TRBJ1-2; TRBD1 matches at 8 bases. Germline V CDR1 and CDR2: MNHNS, SASEGT. CDR3 length equals 14 residues. V lost 1 base, J lost 6 bases, and 4 bases stayed unmatched. The CDR3 loop reads CASSEGRGPHGYTF. In DNA form, the CDR3 reads TGTGCCAGCAGTGAAGGCAGGGGGCCTCATGGCTACACCTTC.

The CDR3 region is CASSLQTGSGANVLTF. CDR3 sequence (DNA): TGTGCCAGCAGTTTACAAACAGGCTCTGGGGCCAACGTCCTGACTTTC. The V gene is TRBV6-5, the J gene TRBJ2-6, with D perhaps matching TRBD1 (5 bases). Germline V CDR1 and CDR2: MNHEY, SVGAGI. Trimming removed 4 bases at V and 0 bases at J, with 10 bases between. The CDR3 has 16 residues.

The chain links TRBV25-1 to TRBJ1-6, with D maybe TRBD1 (5 bases). The V end lost 6 bases, the J end lost 10 bases, and 16 bases lay between the germline ends. Germline values: CDR1 MGHDK, CDR2 SYGVNS. CDR3 length: 14 residues. Here the CDR3 reads CASSPDLGGSPLHF. The CDR3 nucleotides read TGTGCCAGCAGCCCGGACCTTGGGGGGTCACCCCTCCACTTT.

The sample holds a few counts of this clone. The CDR3 sequence: CASSLARGDNQPQHF. CDR3 bases: TGTGCCAGCAGCTTGGCTCGGGGGGACAATCAGCCCCAGCATTTT. This chain connects TRBV5-6 to TRBJ1-5; TRBD1 might be the D (5 bases). CDR1 is SGHDT and CDR2 is YYEEEE in the germline V gene. CDR3 size: 15 residues. The germline V and J ends were trimmed by 0 bases and 3 bases, with 10 bases remaining between them. The variable domain in full, with the rest retrieved from reference TRBV5-6 and TRBJ1-5, is DAGVTQSPTHLIKTRGQQVTLRCSPKSGHDTVSWYQQALGQGPQFIFQYYEEEERQRGNFPDRFSGHQFPNYSSELNVNALLLGDSALYLCASSLARGDNQPQHFGDGTRLSIL.

The chain links TRBV4-1 to TRBJ1-5; D call uncertain. Trimming took off 1 base at V and 0 bases at J, with 7 bases between the two ends. The CDR3 has 15 residues. Germline-derived CDR1 and CDR2 are MGHRA and YSYEKL. Here the CDR3 reads CASSQALYSNQPQHF. In nucleotides, the CDR3 is TGCGCCAGCAGCCAAGCTTTGTATAGCAATCAGCCCCAGCATTTT.

V is TRBV29-1 and J is TRBJ2-7, with 12 bases aligning to TRBD2. Germline loops: CDR1 SQVTM, CDR2 ANQGSEA. The CDR3 consists of 12 residues. V gave up 7 bases and J gave up 4 bases; unmatched junction bases: 2. CDR3 nucleotide sequence: TGCAGCGCTACTAGCGGGAGGTACGAGCAGTACTTC. It yields the protein CSATSGRYEQYF.

This chain's CDR3 is CASSTMGGSGANVLTF. CDR3 DNA: TGTGCCAGTAGCACCATGGGAGGGTCTGGGGCCAACGTCCTGACTTTC. The chain combines TRBV19 with TRBJ2-6; TRBD2 agrees at 7 bases. Looked up from germline, CDR1 is LNHDA and CDR2 is SQIVND (reference sequence). The CDR3 sequence is 16 residues long. V shed 6 bases, J shed 1 base, and the junction held 6 bases outside the gene matches. Full variable domain (remainder filled in from reference TRBV19 and TRBJ2-6): DGGITQSPKYLFRKEGQNVTLSCEQNLNHDAMYWYRQDPGQGLRLIYYSQIVNDFQKGDIAEGYSVSREKKESFPLTVTSAQKNPTAFYLCASSTMGGSGANVLTFGAGSRLTVL.

The chain couples TRBV19 to TRBJ1-2; D not resolved. The CDR3 loop spans 13 amino acids. Trimming cost V 3 bases and J 2 bases, with 7 bases left between them. CDR1 LNHDA and CDR2 SQIVND come from the germline V gene (reference sequence). CDR3 in amino acids: CASSITQNYGYTF. In DNA form, the CDR3 reads TGTGCCAGTAGTATTACGCAGAACTATGGCTACACCTTC.

The chain employs TRBV6-5 and TRBJ1-1, with D possibly matching TRBD1 (5 bases). CDR1 is MNHEY, CDR2 SVGAGI, per germline. This CDR3 spans 12 amino acids. V gave up 7 bases and J gave up 9 bases, with 15 bases separating them. The CDR3 bases are TGTGCCAGCAATTTCCGGGACTTTCAAGCTTTCTTT. It translates to CASNFRDFQAFF.

The chain recombines TRBV28 with TRBJ1-2, with TRBD1 identical over 7 bases. Germline lookup yields CDR1 MDHEN and CDR2 SYDVKM. The CDR3 extends over 14 amino acids. With 5 bases clipped from V and 4 bases from J, the junction kept 7 bases outside the gene matches. CDR3 DNA: TGTGCCAGCAGTAAACAAGGGGGCATCTATGGCTACACCTTC. It translates to CASSKQGGIYGYTF.

This clone was counted a single time. The V call is TRBV5-1, the J call TRBJ1-2; 8 bases match TRBD1. CDR1 and CDR2 from the germline V gene are SGHRS and YFSETQ. The CDR3 is 15 residues long. V was clipped by 0 bases and J by 7 bases; unmatched bases: 8. This chain's CDR3 is CASSLAVGQGPGYTF. The CDR3 DNA sequence: TGCGCCAGCAGCTTGGCCGTAGGACAGGGTCCTGGCTACACCTTC.

This sequence joins TRBV5-1 and TRBJ2-3; 9 bases agree with TRBD1. The CDR3 sequence is 15 residues long. The V and J ends lost 3 bases and 6 bases, in that order; junction bases with no gene match: 8. Germline assignment: CDR1 SGHRS and CDR2 YFSETQ. For the CDR3, the DNA is TGCGCCAGCAGCTCTGAGGACAGGGGAGTTGATACGCAGTATTTT. Translating gives CASSSEDRGVDTQYF.

The chain carries TRBV4-2 and TRBJ1-4, with 7 nucleotides matching TRBD1. The V gene's germline CDR1 is LGHNA and CDR2 YNFKEQ. CDR3 size: 16 residues. Unmatched junction bases numbered 7, after V lost 2 bases and J lost 4 bases. The CDR3: CASSQKLRDSNEKLFF. Here the CDR3 DNA reads TGTGCCAGCAGCCAAAAACTACGGGACAGTAATGAAAAACTGTTTTTT.

The sample holds a few counts of this clone. The chain employs TRBV7-9 and TRBJ2-7, with 7 bases matching TRBD1. The trim removed 5 bases at V and 4 bases at J, leaving 2 bases unmatched. Germline V CDR1 and CDR2: SEHNR, FQNEAQ (reference sequence). The CDR3 has 12 residues. CDR3 sequence: CASSLTGYEQYF. Written as DNA, the CDR3 is TGTGCCAGCAGCCTGACAGGGTACGAGCAGTACTTC.